One and the same sample provided the 8 T cell receptor beta chains below, sequenced in a study of cytomegalovirus exposure and HLA in healthy donors. Vbeta (60) and Jbeta (13) primers were used in the PCR. Produced via immunoSEQ multiplex PCR; TCRdb's table is partial and in-frame only. The sample includes 56,000 or so clones. Sequences were obtained from PBMCs. The source of these receptors is a female donor in good health and CMV-seronegative.

The chain is built from TRBV7-2 and TRBJ2-7, with 7 bases identical to TRBD2. CDR1 and CDR2 (germline): SGHTA, FQGNSA. The CDR3 totals 15 residues. V was pared by 5 bases and J by 2 bases, with 9 bases of the junction left unmatched. CDR3 protein: CASSNRGVSAYEQYF. The CDR3 nucleotides read TGTGCCAGCAGCAACCGGGGGGTTAGCGCCTACGAGCAGTACTTC.

The rearrangement links TRBV9 to TRBJ2-5, with 9 nucleotides matching TRBD2. The ends lost 2 bases at V and 3 bases at J; junction bases unmatched: 5. CDR1 SGDLS and CDR2 YYNGEE come from the germline V gene. The CDR3 contains 15 residues. The CDR3 protein is CASSVSGRWEETQYF. CDR3 nucleotides: TGTGCCAGCAGCGTGAGCGGGAGGTGGGAAGAGACCCAGTACTTC.

The chain uses TRBV29-1 and TRBJ2-7, with D perhaps TRBD2 (5 bases). Looked up from germline, CDR1 is SQVTM and CDR2 is ANQGSEA. The CDR3 extends over 12 amino acids. The V end lost 4 bases, the J end lost 2 bases, and 9 bases lay between the germline ends. CDR3 DNA sequence: TGCAGCGTTGCCGACGGGGCCTACGAGCAGTACTTC. Protein: CSVADGAYEQYF.

The chain recombines TRBV30 with TRBJ1-6; 8 bases fit TRBD1. Germline CDR1 and CDR2: GTSNPN and SVGIG (reference sequence). The junction had 9 bases not matched to a gene; V was cut back by 1 base and J by 10 bases. This CDR3 is built from 15 residues. The CDR3 nucleotides read TGTGCCTGGAGTGCCCGCAGGGGGACAGGCTCACCCCTCCACTTT. The encoded protein is CAWSARRGTGSPLHF.

On this clone itself: A read error may account for a junction end that differs from germline. This rearrangement joins TRBV7-7 to TRBJ1-5; D is possibly TRBD1 (6 bases). The germline V gene encodes CDR1 SSHAT and CDR2 FNYEAQ (reference sequence). This CDR3 has 16 residues. The CDR3 sequence: CASSYRDRWSRQPQHF. CDR3 nucleotide sequence: TGTGCTAGCAGCTACAGGGACCGCTGGTCAAGACAGCCCCAGCATTTT. Full variable domain (remainder filled in from reference TRBV7-7 and TRBJ1-5): GAGVSQSPRYKVTKRGQDVTLRCDPISSHATLYWYQQALGQGPEFLTYFNYEAQPDKSGLPSDRFSAERPEGSISTLTIQRTEQRDSAMYRCASSYRDRWSRQPQHFGDGTRLSIL.

The rearrangement joins TRBV9 to TRBJ2-1; TRBD2 is a possible D gene (6 bases). This CDR3 has 14 residues. Germline V gene lookup returns CDR1 SGDLS and CDR2 YYNGEE. The ends were cut back, 3 bases at V and 1 base at J, with 8 bases in the middle. The CDR3 DNA is TGTGCCAGCAGCGGGGCGGGGTCCTACAATGAGCAGTTCTTC. It specifies CASSGAGSYNEQFF.

The chain recombines TRBV4-1 with TRBJ2-7; D may be TRBD2 (6 bases). CDR1 MGHRA and CDR2 YSYEKL come from the germline V gene. V shed 1 base and J shed 4 bases, with 17 bases lying between them. This CDR3 has 16 amino acids. The CDR3 protein is CASSQVLLARSYEQYF. CDR3 nucleotide sequence: TGCGCCAGCAGCCAAGTACTGCTAGCGAGGTCGTACGAGCAGTACTTC.

This rearrangement joins TRBV30 to TRBJ2-2; 8 bases are shared with TRBD1. Germline V lookup: CDR1 GTSNPN, CDR2 SVGIG (reference sequence). CDR3 length equals 15 residues. V shed 4 bases, J shed 4 bases, and the junction held 8 bases outside the gene matches. The CDR3 reads CAWNPGTGRTGELFF. The CDR3 DNA reads TGTGCCTGGAACCCGGGGACAGGTCGCACCGGGGAGCTGTTTTTT.